This is a list of T cell receptor beta chains from one sample in a study of T cells in Graves' hyperthyroidism and ophthalmopathy. Using its own MiXCR run on the multiplex PCR reads, TCRdb lists one record per CDR3 protein. Of some 490,000 distinct CDR3 sequences in the sample, approximately 22% were seen once. Sequenced material: blood. The receptors here all came from a woman aged 70-85 years with Graves' ophthalmopathy. Each CDR3 is given with its conserved first and last residue. Fields, in order: clone size, J gene, V gene, D gene, CDR3 DNA, CDR3 protein. The D gene is left open where the match is weak. Size values are once, few and many counts, or a class for expanded clones, and some rows have none.

clone_size: few
j_call: TRBJ1-6
v_call: TRBV7-9
d_call: NA
cdr3_nt: TGTGCCAGCAGCTTAGGTCCCTCGGGCTCACCCCTCCACTTT
cdr3_aa: CASSLGPSGSPLHF

clone_size: few
j_call: TRBJ2-7
v_call: TRBV19
d_call: NA
cdr3_nt: TGTGCCAGTAGTATAACCGCGATGGGCGAGCAGTACTTC
cdr3_aa: CASSITAMGEQYF

clone_size: few
j_call: TRBJ1-4
v_call: TRBV5-1
d_call: NA
cdr3_nt: TGCGCCAGCAGCTTGGATCAGGTTAATGAAAAACTGTTTTTT
cdr3_aa: CASSLDQVNEKLFF

clone_size: NA
j_call: TRBJ2-3
v_call: TRBV9
d_call: NA
cdr3_nt: TGTGCCAGCAGCGTAGGGAGCTTGAGCACAGATACGCAGTATTTT
cdr3_aa: CASSVGSLSTDTQYF

clone_size: many
j_call: TRBJ1-1
v_call: TRBV10-1
d_call: TRBD1
cdr3_nt: TGCGCCAGCAGTGGGACAGGGGACACTGAAGCTTTCTTT
cdr3_aa: CASSGTGDTEAFF

clone_size: many
j_call: TRBJ1-1
v_call: TRBV29-1
d_call: TRBD1
cdr3_nt: TGCAGCGTTGGCGGACAGGGCGGCGCTGAAGCTTTCTTT
cdr3_aa: CSVGGQGGAEAFF

clone_size: NA
j_call: TRBJ1-1
v_call: TRBV9
d_call: NA
cdr3_nt: TGTGCCAGCAGCCTTACCGGGAAGGCGAACACTGAAGCTTTCTTT
cdr3_aa: CASSLTGKANTEAFF

clone_size: many
j_call: TRBJ1-3
v_call: TRBV27
d_call: NA
cdr3_nt: TGTGCCAGCAGTTTATCGGGGGTTAGCTCTGGAAACACCATATATTTT
cdr3_aa: CASSLSGVSSGNTIYF

clone_size: NA
j_call: TRBJ2-7
v_call: TRBV9
d_call: NA
cdr3_nt: TGTGCCAGCAGCTCCCCTGCCGACGGGGCCTACGAGCAGTACTTC
cdr3_aa: CASSSPADGAYEQYF

clone_size: many
j_call: TRBJ1-1
v_call: TRBV28
d_call: TRBD1
cdr3_nt: TGTGCCAGCAGCCAGGGGGGTGGCGGGAACACTGAAGCTTTCTTT
cdr3_aa: CASSQGGGGNTEAFF

clone_size: NA
j_call: TRBJ2-7
v_call: TRBV28
d_call: TRBD1
cdr3_nt: TGTGCCAGCAGAGGGGACAGTAGCGAGCAGTACTTC
cdr3_aa: CASRGDSSEQYF

clone_size: NA
j_call: TRBJ2-5
v_call: TRBV18
d_call: TRBD1
cdr3_nt: TGTGCCAGCTCACCCGGACAGGGCCAGAAGACCCAGTACTTC
cdr3_aa: CASSPGQGQKTQYF

clone_size: NA
j_call: TRBJ2-3
v_call: TRBV5-1
d_call: TRBD1
cdr3_nt: TGCGCCAGCAGCTTGACGGACAGGGGGCGTGGAAATACGCAGTATTTT
cdr3_aa: CASSLTDRGRGNTQYF

clone_size: many
j_call: TRBJ2-4
v_call: TRBV12-3/TRBV12-4
d_call: NA
cdr3_nt: TGTGCCAGCAATACAGGGTCGAGGATTCAGTACTTC
cdr3_aa: CASNTGSRIQYF

clone_size: few
j_call: TRBJ2-2
v_call: TRBV20-1
d_call: NA
cdr3_nt: TGCAGTGCTGGATCTAGCGGGGAGCTGTTTTTT
cdr3_aa: CSAGSSGELFF

clone_size: few
j_call: TRBJ1-4
v_call: TRBV29-1
d_call: TRBD1
cdr3_nt: TGCAGCGTTGTAACAGGGGGGAATGAAAAACTGTTTTTT
cdr3_aa: CSVVTGGNEKLFF

clone_size: many
j_call: TRBJ2-7
v_call: TRBV2
d_call: TRBD2
cdr3_nt: TGTGCCAGCGGGACTAGCGGCCTCTACGAGCAGTACTTC
cdr3_aa: CASGTSGLYEQYF

clone_size: many
j_call: TRBJ2-7
v_call: TRBV6-1
d_call: NA
cdr3_nt: TGTGCCAGCAGTGAGGGTTTCGGGATCTCCTACGAGCAGTACTTC
cdr3_aa: CASSEGFGISYEQYF

clone_size: few
j_call: TRBJ2-7
v_call: TRBV11-2
d_call: NA
cdr3_nt: TGTGCCAACAGCTTAGCTTCCGACAGAACCTACGAGCAGTACTTC
cdr3_aa: CANSLASDRTYEQYF

clone_size: many
j_call: TRBJ1-2
v_call: TRBV6-1
d_call: TRBD1
cdr3_nt: TGTGCCAGCAGACATACGACAGGGGCTAACTATGGCTACACCTTC
cdr3_aa: CASRHTTGANYGYTF

clone_size: few
j_call: TRBJ2-7
v_call: TRBV11-2
d_call: TRBD2
cdr3_nt: TGTGCCAGCAGCCGAACTAGCGGGCCAACCTCCTACGAGCAGTACTTC
cdr3_aa: CASSRTSGPTSYEQYF

clone_size: NA
j_call: TRBJ2-7
v_call: TRBV20-1
d_call: NA
cdr3_nt: TGCAGTGCTAGAGAGAGAACAGGACTGCCCGTTCCCTACGAGCAGTACTTC
cdr3_aa: CSARERTGLPVPYEQYF

clone_size: NA
j_call: TRBJ1-2
v_call: TRBV9
d_call: NA
cdr3_nt: TGTGCCAGCAGCGGCCTGGGAGCGGTATATGGCTACACCTTC
cdr3_aa: CASSGLGAVYGYTF

clone_size: NA
j_call: TRBJ2-1
v_call: TRBV5-1
d_call: TRBD1
cdr3_nt: TGCGCCAGCAGTTCCGCCGGACAGGGGTACAATGAGCAGTTCTTC
cdr3_aa: CASSSAGQGYNEQFF

clone_size: NA
j_call: TRBJ2-3
v_call: TRBV4-2
d_call: TRBD2
cdr3_nt: TGTGCCAGCACTAAGACTAGCGGGAGTGGGGATACGCAGTATTTT
cdr3_aa: CASTKTSGSGDTQYF

clone_size: NA
j_call: TRBJ2-7
v_call: TRBV7-2
d_call: TRBD2
cdr3_nt: TGTGCCAGCAGCTTAACCTCCGTTAGCGGGAGTAATTTCGAGCAGTACTTC
cdr3_aa: CASSLTSVSGSNFEQYF

clone_size: few
j_call: TRBJ2-2
v_call: TRBV5-4
d_call: TRBD1
cdr3_nt: TGTGCCAGCAGCAGATGGACAGGGGCCGGGGAGCTGTTTTTT
cdr3_aa: CASSRWTGAGELFF

clone_size: few
j_call: TRBJ2-2
v_call: TRBV11-1
d_call: TRBD1
cdr3_nt: TGTGCCAGCACCAGGGGGCGCGGCGGGGAGCTGTTTTTT
cdr3_aa: CASTRGRGGELFF

clone_size: NA
j_call: TRBJ2-1
v_call: TRBV10-1
d_call: NA
cdr3_nt: TGCGCCAGCAGTGAGTTTGGACGGGAGCTGGGAAATGAGCAGTTCTTC
cdr3_aa: CASSEFGRELGNEQFF

clone_size: NA
j_call: TRBJ2-7
v_call: TRBV27
d_call: NA
cdr3_nt: TGTGCCAGCAGTTTTTTTGGGCGGAAGCTTTGGGAGCAGTACTTC
cdr3_aa: CASSFFGRKLWEQYF

clone_size: many
j_call: TRBJ1-5
v_call: TRBV2
d_call: NA
cdr3_nt: TGTGCCAGCAGTCTTGGGACCGCCCCTCAGCCCCAGCATTTT
cdr3_aa: CASSLGTAPQPQHF

clone_size: many
j_call: TRBJ1-5
v_call: TRBV30
d_call: NA
cdr3_nt: TGTGCCTGGACGACAGGTTTCGGGAATCAGCCCCAGCATTTT
cdr3_aa: CAWTTGFGNQPQHF

clone_size: NA
j_call: TRBJ1-1
v_call: TRBV14
d_call: NA
cdr3_nt: TGTGCCAGCAGCCAGTTCTCCGGGGAGAACACTGAAGCTTTCTTT
cdr3_aa: CASSQFSGENTEAFF

clone_size: few
j_call: TRBJ1-5
v_call: TRBV7-3
d_call: NA
cdr3_nt: TGTGCCAGCAGCTTAACCTACAATCAGCCCCAGCATTTT
cdr3_aa: CASSLTYNQPQHF

clone_size: few
j_call: TRBJ1-2
v_call: TRBV11-1
d_call: NA
cdr3_nt: TGTGCCAGCAGCCGAGCCCGAGGGTCCTATGGCTACACCTTC
cdr3_aa: CASSRARGSYGYTF

clone_size: many
j_call: TRBJ1-2
v_call: TRBV12-3/TRBV12-4
d_call: NA
cdr3_nt: TGTGCCAGCCGCTCCGGGGGACTATATGGCTACACCTTC
cdr3_aa: CASRSGGLYGYTF

clone_size: few
j_call: TRBJ2-1
v_call: TRBV5-5
d_call: NA
cdr3_nt: TGTGCCAGCAGCACGGAGGTCCACAGGGTCGATGAGCAGTTCTTC
cdr3_aa: CASSTEVHRVDEQFF

clone_size: many
j_call: TRBJ2-5
v_call: TRBV12-3/TRBV12-4
d_call: NA
cdr3_nt: TGTGCCACTTCTCGGAGACTTCTTGAAGAGACCCAGTACTTC
cdr3_aa: CATSRRLLEETQYF

clone_size: NA
j_call: TRBJ2-2
v_call: TRBV9
d_call: NA
cdr3_nt: TGTGCCAGCAGCGACCCGGGGACGAACACCGGGGAGCTGTTTTTT
cdr3_aa: CASSDPGTNTGELFF

clone_size: NA
j_call: TRBJ1-6
v_call: TRBV6-5
d_call: NA
cdr3_nt: TGTGCCAGCAGTTACTCGTCCGGGACTTATTCACCCCTCCACTTT
cdr3_aa: CASSYSSGTYSPLHF

clone_size: many
j_call: TRBJ1-4
v_call: TRBV11-2
d_call: NA
cdr3_nt: TGTGCCAGCAGCTTAGGATGGGCCGCGGATGAAAAACTGTTTTTT
cdr3_aa: CASSLGWAADEKLFF

clone_size: few
j_call: TRBJ1-1
v_call: TRBV5-1
d_call: NA
cdr3_nt: TGCGCCAGCAGCTTGGAATGGGGACTTCTGAACACTGAAGCTTTCTTT
cdr3_aa: CASSLEWGLLNTEAFF

clone_size: few
j_call: TRBJ2-7
v_call: TRBV30
d_call: TRBD2
cdr3_nt: TGTGCCTGGAGTGTAAGGGCGGGAGGCGTCGAGCAGTACTTC
cdr3_aa: CAWSVRAGGVEQYF

clone_size: few
j_call: TRBJ1-5
v_call: TRBV28
d_call: NA
cdr3_nt: TGTGCCAGCAGTTTTACGTTAATCCAGAATCAGCCCCAGCATTTT
cdr3_aa: CASSFTLIQNQPQHF

clone_size: few
j_call: TRBJ2-3
v_call: TRBV10-3
d_call: NA
cdr3_nt: TGTGCCATCAGTTTGGGGCCGGGAGCGGAGACAGATACGCAGTATTTT
cdr3_aa: CAISLGPGAETDTQYF

clone_size: many
j_call: TRBJ2-1
v_call: TRBV11-3
d_call: NA
cdr3_nt: TGTGCCAGCAGCTTGGAGGGGGCGAGTGAGCAGTTCTTC
cdr3_aa: CASSLEGASEQFF

clone_size: NA
j_call: TRBJ1-2
v_call: TRBV5-6
d_call: NA
cdr3_nt: TGTGCCAGCAGCTTGTCAGATATCTATGGCTACACCTTC
cdr3_aa: CASSLSDIYGYTF

clone_size: NA
j_call: TRBJ1-2
v_call: TRBV7-8
d_call: NA
cdr3_nt: TGTGCCAGCAGCCCCCGGGGGGGGCGGCTAAACTATGGCTACACCTTC
cdr3_aa: CASSPRGGRLNYGYTF

clone_size: few
j_call: TRBJ1-2
v_call: TRBV30
d_call: NA
cdr3_nt: TGTGCCTGGAGATGGGGGACCTATGGCTACACCTTC
cdr3_aa: CAWRWGTYGYTF

clone_size: few
j_call: TRBJ2-1
v_call: TRBV30
d_call: NA
cdr3_nt: TGTGCCTGGAATAGGCTGGCGGGACCAAACAATGAGCAGTTCTTC
cdr3_aa: CAWNRLAGPNNEQFF

clone_size: few
j_call: TRBJ1-2
v_call: TRBV12-3/TRBV12-4
d_call: NA
cdr3_nt: TGTGCCAGCACCTCGACGGTAACTTATGGCTACACCTTC
cdr3_aa: CASTSTVTYGYTF

clone_size: many
j_call: TRBJ2-7
v_call: TRBV9
d_call: NA
cdr3_nt: TGTGCCAGCAGCGTAGTATCGGGGGCGGGGCGGTACGAGCAGTACTTC
cdr3_aa: CASSVVSGAGRYEQYF

clone_size: NA
j_call: TRBJ1-2
v_call: TRBV10-3
d_call: TRBD1
cdr3_nt: TGTGCCATCAGTGTAAAGGGACAGGGGCTTGGCTACACCTTC
cdr3_aa: CAISVKGQGLGYTF

clone_size: NA
j_call: TRBJ1-2
v_call: TRBV20-1
d_call: NA
cdr3_nt: TGCAGTGCTCCCGTAACAGGCTATGGCTACACCTTC
cdr3_aa: CSAPVTGYGYTF

clone_size: few
j_call: TRBJ2-7
v_call: TRBV6-1
d_call: TRBD2
cdr3_nt: TGTGCCAGCATTTCGACTAGCGGTCTTGGGCAGTACTTC
cdr3_aa: CASISTSGLGQYF

clone_size: many
j_call: TRBJ2-1
v_call: TRBV12-3/TRBV12-4
d_call: TRBD2
cdr3_nt: TGTGCCAGCACTCCGACTAGCCAGATAGGTAATGAGCAGTTCTTC
cdr3_aa: CASTPTSQIGNEQFF

clone_size: NA
j_call: TRBJ1-1
v_call: TRBV6-2/TRBV6-3
d_call: NA
cdr3_nt: TGTGCCGCCGAGCCGGCAGTCAGCACTGAAGCTTTCTTT
cdr3_aa: CAAEPAVSTEAFF

clone_size: once
j_call: TRBJ2-7
v_call: TRBV9
d_call: TRBD1
cdr3_nt: TGTGCCAGCAGCGTAGACATTGCTGGACGGACAGGGAGTTACGAGCAGTACTTC
cdr3_aa: CASSVDIAGRTGSYEQYF

clone_size: NA
j_call: TRBJ1-2
v_call: TRBV20-1
d_call: NA
cdr3_nt: TGCAGTGCGCCTATCTCCTCGGGCTCAGGCTATGGCTACACCTTC
cdr3_aa: CSAPISSGSGYGYTF